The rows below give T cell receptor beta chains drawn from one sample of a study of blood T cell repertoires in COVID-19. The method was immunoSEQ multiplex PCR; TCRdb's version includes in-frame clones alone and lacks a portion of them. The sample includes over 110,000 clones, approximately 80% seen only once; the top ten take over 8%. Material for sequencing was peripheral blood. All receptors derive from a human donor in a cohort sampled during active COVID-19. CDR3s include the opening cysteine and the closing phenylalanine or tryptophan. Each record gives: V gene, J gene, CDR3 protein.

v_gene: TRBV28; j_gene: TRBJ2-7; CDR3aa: CAGLAGKDEQYF
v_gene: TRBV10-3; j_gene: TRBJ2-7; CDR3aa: CAISESRSGAGTARSEQYF
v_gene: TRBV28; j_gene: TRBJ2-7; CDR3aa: CASRTGLAGGTYEQYF
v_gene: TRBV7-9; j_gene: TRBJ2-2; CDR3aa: CASREQANTGELFF
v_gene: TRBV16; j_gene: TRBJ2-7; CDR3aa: CASTPSGSYEQYF
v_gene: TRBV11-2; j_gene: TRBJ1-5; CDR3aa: CASSFDPGGGQPQHF
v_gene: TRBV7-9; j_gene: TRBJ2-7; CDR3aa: CASSFTSGSYEQYF
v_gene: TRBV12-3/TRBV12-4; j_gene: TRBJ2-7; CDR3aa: CASSLWQSYEQYF
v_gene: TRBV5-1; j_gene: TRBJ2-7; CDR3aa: CASSLGTGVLYEQYF
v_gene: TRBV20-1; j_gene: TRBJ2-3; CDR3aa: CSASPFTGSTDTQYF
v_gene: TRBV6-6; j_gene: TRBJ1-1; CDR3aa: CASSYTAGNTEAFF
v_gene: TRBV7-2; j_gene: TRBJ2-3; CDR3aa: CASSLGDPTDTQYF
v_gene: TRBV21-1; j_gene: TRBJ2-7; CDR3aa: CASSKEGGSGNGYEQYF
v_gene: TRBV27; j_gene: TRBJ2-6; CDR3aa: CASSLSSGANVLTF
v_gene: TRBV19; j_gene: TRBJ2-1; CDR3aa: CASSIPPGLAGGGYNEQFF
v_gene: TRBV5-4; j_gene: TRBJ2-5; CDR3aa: CASSNTGTGGGETQYF
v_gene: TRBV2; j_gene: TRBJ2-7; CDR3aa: CASDGSGSEQYF
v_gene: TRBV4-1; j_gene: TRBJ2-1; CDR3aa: CASSQIVPLNNEQFF
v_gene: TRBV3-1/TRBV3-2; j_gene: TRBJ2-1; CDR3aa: CASSQARQAISVYNEQFF
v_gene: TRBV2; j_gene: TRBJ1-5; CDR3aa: CASSRTGVNQPQHF
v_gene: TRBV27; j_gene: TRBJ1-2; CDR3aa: CASSAGTGVGYTF
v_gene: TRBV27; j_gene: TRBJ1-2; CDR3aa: CASSGITGGHYGYTF
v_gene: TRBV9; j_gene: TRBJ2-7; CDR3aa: CASSVGIGEYEQYF
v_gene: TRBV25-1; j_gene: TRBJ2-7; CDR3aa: CASSESAGGPKAYEQYF
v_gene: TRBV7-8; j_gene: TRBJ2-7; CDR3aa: CASSLGQLAGGYEQYF